Below are 32 T cell receptor beta chains sequenced from a single sample in a study of T cell responses to AZD1222 COVID-19 vaccine. The table came from immunoSEQ multiplex PCR; TCRdb's copy has only in-frame clones and leaves some out. The sample yields around 100,000 clones, about 90% seen once. The sequencing used peripheral blood, collected on day 0 of AZD1222 vaccination. These receptors were obtained from an adult in good health.

This rearrangement joins TRBV7-8 to TRBJ2-5; 10 bases align to TRBD2. Germline values: CDR1 SGHVS, CDR2 FQNEAQ. The V and J ends lost 4 bases and 2 bases, in that order; junction bases with no gene match: 10. The CDR3 has 17 amino acids. CDR3 DNA: TGTGCCAGCAGCTCGCGCTGGACTAGCGGAAATCAAGAGACCCAGTACTTC. Its protein is CASSSRWTSGNQETQYF.

Worth noting for this clone: Other DNA sequences in this sample translate to the same CDR3. The chain is built from TRBV2 and TRBJ2-7; 8 bases are shared with TRBD1. The CDR3 contains 14 residues. Germline CDR1 is SNHLY and CDR2 is FYNNEI. V lost 5 bases, J lost 3 bases, and 6 bases stayed unmatched. The CDR3 region is CASSPRTGSYEQYF. The CDR3 bases are TGTGCCAGCAGTCCTAGGACAGGGAGCTACGAGCAGTACTTC.

The chain is built from TRBV5-1 and TRBJ2-7; tentatively, D is TRBD2 (5 bases). Germline V lookup: CDR1 SGHRS, CDR2 YFSETQ. The V end lost 0 bases, the J end lost 6 bases, and 10 bases lay between the germline ends. CDR3 length equals 13 residues. CDR3 sequence: CASSLVGGPEQYF. The DNA for the CDR3 is TGCGCCAGCAGCTTGGTCGGAGGACCCGAGCAGTACTTC.

V usage is TRBV30 and J usage is TRBJ1-2; possibly TRBD1 for D (5 bases). This CDR3 contains 15 residues. The V gene lost 0 bases and the J gene lost 4 bases, with 15 bases spanning the gap. Germline V CDR1 and CDR2: GTSNPN, SVGIG (reference sequence). Here the CDR3 DNA reads TGTGCCTGGAGTGTCTCGATAGGGGTAGTCTATGGCTACACCTTC. Its protein is CAWSVSIGVVYGYTF.

V and J are TRBV6-5 and TRBJ1-5; 8 nucleotides agree with TRBD1. The CDR3 sequence is 15 residues long. Per the germline V gene, CDR1 is MNHEY and CDR2 is SVGAGI. Unmatched junction bases numbered 10, after V lost 5 bases and J lost 7 bases. DNA for the CDR3: TGTGCCAGCAGTAACCGACAGGGGCAGGGGCAGCCCCAGCATTTT. This gives the protein CASSNRQGQGQPQHF.

The chain is built from TRBV7-9 and TRBJ1-1; the D is unclear. Germline V gene sequence: CDR1 SEHNR, CDR2 FQNEAQ (reference sequence). V dropped 5 bases and J dropped 0 bases, with 13 bases sitting between them. The CDR3 consists of 15 residues. CDR3 nucleotides: TGTGCCAGCAGCCCGGTGGTGGGGTTGAACACTGAAGCTTTCTTT. Its protein product is CASSPVVGLNTEAFF.

The chain couples TRBV5-1 to TRBJ2-3; D perhaps matches TRBD2 (6 bases). Germline CDR1 is SGHRS and CDR2 is YFSETQ. The CDR3 spans 16 residues. V lost 3 bases to trimming and J lost 1 base, with 15 bases between them. The CDR3 spells CASSYFLGTGTDTQYF. CDR3 sequence (DNA): TGCGCCAGCAGCTACTTTTTGGGGACTGGCACAGATACGCAGTATTTT. The whole variable domain, filled in from reference TRBV5-1 and TRBJ2-3, reads KAGVTQTPRYLIKTRGQQVTLSCSPISGHRSVSWYQQTPGQGLQFLFEYFSETQRNKGNFPGRFSGRQFSNSRSEMNVSTLELGDSALYLCASSYFLGTGTDTQYFGPGTRLTVL.

This clone is a singleton in its sample. The rearrangement joins TRBV5-1 to TRBJ2-1, with TRBD1 matching over 8 bases. Germline V gives CDR1 SGHRS, CDR2 YFSETQ. This CDR3 contains 14 residues. The ends lost 2 bases at V and 8 bases at J; junction bases unmatched: 6. CDR3 nucleotide sequence: TGCGCCAGCAGCTTATCACAGGGGGAAGATGAGCAGTTCTTC. Translation: CASSLSQGEDEQFF.

V usage is TRBV28 and J usage is TRBJ2-7; possible D gene TRBD1, 5 bases. The length of the CDR3 is 12 residues. V dropped 3 bases and J dropped 4 bases, with 7 bases sitting between them. Looked up from germline, CDR1 is MDHEN and CDR2 is SYDVKM. Here the CDR3 reads CASSFKGYEQYF. The CDR3 coding sequence is TGTGCCAGCAGTTTTAAGGGGTACGAGCAGTACTTC. The whole variable domain, filled in from reference TRBV28 and TRBJ2-7, reads DVKVTQSSRYLVKRTGEKVFLECVQDMDHENMFWYRQDPGLGLRLIYFSYDVKMKEKGDIPEGYSVSREKKERFSLILESASTNQTSMYLCASSFKGYEQYFGPGTRLTVT.

The chain joins TRBV6-5 to TRBJ1-3, with D hard to call. V shed 7 bases and J shed 8 bases, with 9 bases lying between them. From germline, CDR1 is MNHEY and CDR2 SVGAGI. The CDR3 consists of 11 residues. The DNA for the CDR3 is TGTGCCAGCAATTTGTGGGACACCATATATTTT. Translation: CASNLWDTIYF.

In its sample, this clone was seen once. The J gene is TRBJ2-1, the V gene TRBV9, with TRBD2 identical over 8 bases. The CDR3 runs to 15 residues. Unmatched junction bases numbered 7, after V lost 5 bases and J lost 3 bases. Germline CDR1 reads SGDLS; CDR2 reads YYNGEE. The CDR3 region is CASRQSGSVYNEQFF. The CDR3 nucleotides read TGTGCCAGCAGACAGAGCGGGAGTGTCTACAATGAGCAGTTCTTC.

V is TRBV19 and J is TRBJ2-1; 8 nucleotides line up with TRBD2. V was pared by 2 bases and J by 5 bases, with 5 bases of the junction left unmatched. The germline gives CDR1 LNHDA, CDR2 SQIVND (reference sequence). CDR3 size: 15 residues. CDR3: CASSIMTSANNEQFF. CDR3 DNA: TGTGCCAGTAGTATAATGACTAGCGCGAACAATGAGCAGTTCTTC.

The chain has TRBV9 and TRBJ1-2; D gene uncertain. The CDR3 is 15 amino acids. V was shortened by 2 bases and J by 2 bases, with 13 bases between the two germline ends. Germline loops: CDR1 SGDLS, CDR2 YYNGEE. CDR3 sequence: CASSVEITSNYGYTF. DNA of the CDR3: TGTGCCAGCAGCGTTGAGATAACTTCCAACTATGGCTACACCTTC.

The rearrangement uses TRBV11-2 and TRBJ2-4; no clear D. V lost 3 bases and J 1 base, leaving 7 bases between the germline ends. From germline, CDR1 is SGHAT and CDR2 FQNNGV. CDR3 length equals 14 residues. In DNA form, the CDR3 reads TGTGCCAGCAGCTTTTTTGGGGCCAAAAACATTCAGTACTTC. It specifies CASSFFGAKNIQYF.

The chain links TRBV7-2 to TRBJ1-1; no definite D call. Trimming left V 0 bases short and J 5 bases short, with 13 bases between. Germline V gene lookup returns CDR1 SGHTA and CDR2 FQGNSA. CDR3 length equals 15 residues. CDR3 sequence (DNA): TGTGCCAGCAGCTTAGCGATAGGGCGGCAAACTGAAGCTTTCTTT. Translated: CASSLAIGRQTEAFF.

The V gene is TRBV27, the J gene TRBJ1-2; D is unclear. Germline CDR1 is MNHEY and CDR2 is SMNVEV (reference sequence). V was cut by 4 bases and J by 2 bases, with 14 bases left in between. There are 15 residues in the CDR3. The CDR3 DNA reads as TGTGCCAGCAGTTCGAAGAGGGCCGGCAACTATGGCTACACCTTC. It translates to CASSSKRAGNYGYTF.

V is TRBV3-1 (or the pseudogene TRBV3-2) and J is TRBJ2-1; a possible D gene is TRBD2 (6 bases). The germline V and J ends were trimmed by 4 bases and 14 bases, with 24 bases remaining between them. The CDR3 runs to 15 residues. Germline V gene data show CDR1 as LGHDT and CDR2 as YNNKEL (reference sequence). As DNA, the CDR3 is TGTGCCAGCAGCCTAGCCCGGGGGAGCGGCTCCGGGGAGTTCTTC. It is translated as CASSLARGSGSGEFF.

This clone has just one count. The chain joins TRBV5-1 to TRBJ2-7, with no clear D. V was clipped by 1 base and J by 2 bases, with 4 bases between them. From germline, CDR1 is SGHRS and CDR2 YFSETQ. This CDR3 is built from 12 residues. The CDR3 spells CASSLTTYEQYF. The CDR3 DNA reads as TGCGCCAGCAGCTTGACCACCTACGAGCAGTACTTC.

The chain combines TRBV29-1 with TRBJ2-5; 8 positions match TRBD1. Germline-derived CDR1 and CDR2 are SQVTM and ANQGSEA. CDR3 size: 12 residues. The V segment lost 3 bases and the J segment 4 bases; nucleotides outside the gene matches: 1. The chain's CDR3 is CSVDDRGETQYF. CDR3 coding DNA: TGCAGCGTTGATGACAGGGGAGAGACCCAGTACTTC.

The chain joins TRBV7-6 to TRBJ2-1; TRBD2 might be the D (6 bases). Trimming stripped 1 base from V and 5 bases from J, with 12 bases between. This CDR3 is built from 15 residues. The germline CDR1 and CDR2 sequences are SGHVS and FNYEAQ. CDR3 loop: CASSLDGSRHNEQFF. The CDR3, as DNA: TGTGCCAGCAGCTTAGACGGGAGTAGACACAATGAGCAGTTCTTC.

The V gene is TRBV19, the J gene TRBJ1-5; possible D gene TRBD1, 5 bases. From germline, CDR1 is LNHDA and CDR2 SQIVND (reference sequence). The CDR3 contains 14 residues. Deletions cut 5 bases from V and 4 bases from J, with 12 bases between. Written as DNA, the CDR3 is TGTGCCAGTAGTTTCGGGACGGGGAATCAGCCCCAGCATTTT. Translation gives CASSFGTGNQPQHF.

This clone has a single count. This sequence joins TRBV18 and TRBJ2-1; maybe TRBD1 (7 bases). The CDR3 has 15 amino acids. V was shortened by 4 bases and J by 1 base, with 11 bases between the two germline ends. CDR1 and CDR2 from the germline V gene are KGHSH and LQKENI. CDR3 amino acids: CASSRRDSSYNEQFF. The CDR3 nucleotides read TGTGCCAGCTCACGGCGGGACAGTTCCTACAATGAGCAGTTCTTC.

The chain couples TRBV27 to TRBJ1-1; D not resolved. This CDR3 is 13 amino acids long. The ends were cut back, 0 bases at V and 4 bases at J, with 6 bases in the middle. CDR1 MNHEY and CDR2 SMNVEV come from the germline V gene (reference sequence). The CDR3 DNA follows: TGTGCCAGCAGTTTATCTTGGAGCACTGAAGCTTTCTTT. Protein sequence: CASSLSWSTEAFF.

The chain is built from TRBV4-1 and TRBJ1-5, with a possible D match to TRBD1 (5 bases). V was shortened by 1 base and J by 6 bases, with 7 bases between the two germline ends. CDR1 and CDR2 (germline): MGHRA, YSYEKL. The CDR3 loop spans 13 amino acids. The CDR3 DNA reads as TGCGCCAGCAGCCAAGTCAGGGTTCAGCCCCAGCATTTT. Translated: CASSQVRVQPQHF.

V usage is TRBV7-9 and J usage is TRBJ1-1; no reliable D call. CDR3 length equals 18 residues. V was clipped by 2 bases and J by 0 bases, with 19 bases between them. Germline CDR1 reads SEHNR; CDR2 reads FQNEAQ (reference sequence). This CDR3 is CASSLPTRGPTLNTEAFF. CDR3 nucleotide sequence: TGTGCCAGCAGCTTACCGACAAGAGGGCCGACTTTGAACACTGAAGCTTTCTTT.

The chain employs TRBV4-1 and TRBJ1-5; D is uncertain. Looked up from germline, CDR1 is MGHRA and CDR2 is YSYEKL. Trimming stripped 0 bases from V and 0 bases from J, with 12 bases between. CDR3 length: 17 residues. The CDR3 sequence is CASSQDETRYSNQPQHF. CDR3 DNA sequence: TGCGCCAGCAGCCAAGACGAGACGCGGTATAGCAATCAGCCCCAGCATTTT.

The chain joins TRBV28 to TRBJ1-5, with TRBD1 matching 7 bases. Germline V lookup: CDR1 MDHEN, CDR2 SYDVKM. The CDR3 length is 13 residues. J gave up 5 bases and V 10 bases, and 8 bases lay outside the gene matches. Written as DNA, the CDR3 is TGTGCCACCACCCATCAGGGGGATCAGCCCCAGCATTTT. Translation gives CATTHQGDQPQHF.

The chain carries TRBV3-1 (or the pseudogene TRBV3-2) and TRBJ1-3; 8 bases are shared with TRBD1. The CDR3 runs to 14 residues. J gave up 4 bases and V 3 bases, and 2 bases lay outside the gene matches. Per the germline V gene, CDR1 is LGHDT and CDR2 is YNNKEL (reference sequence). Here the CDR3 reads CASSQTGDGNTIYF. The CDR3, as DNA: TGTGCCAGCAGCCAGACAGGGGACGGAAACACCATATATTTT.

The CDR3 reads CSVDPRTGGGYTEAFF. In DNA form, the CDR3 reads TGCAGCGTTGACCCAAGGACAGGGGGAGGATACACTGAAGCTTTCTTT. This sequence joins TRBV29-1 and TRBJ1-1; TRBD1 matches 10 bases. The J segment lost 3 bases and the V segment lost 3 bases, leaving 10 bases of the junction unmatched. This CDR3 region has 16 residues. Germline V lookup: CDR1 SQVTM, CDR2 ANQGSEA.

V gene TRBV9 combines with J gene TRBJ2-7, with 7 nucleotides matching TRBD2. V was clipped by 4 bases and J by 1 base; unmatched bases: 8. CDR1 SGDLS and CDR2 YYNGEE come from the germline V gene. The CDR3 loop spans 15 amino acids. CDR3: CASSPGTKPSYEQYF. CDR3 DNA sequence: TGTGCCAGCAGCCCCGGGACTAAGCCATCCTACGAGCAGTACTTC. The full variable domain, completed using reference TRBV9 and TRBJ2-7, is DSGVTQTPKHLITATGQRVTLRCSPRSGDLSVYWYQQSLDQGLQFLIQYYNGEERAKGNILERFSAQQFPDLHSELNLSSLELGDSALYFCASSPGTKPSYEQYFGPGTRLTVT.

V is TRBV27 and J is TRBJ1-5; 7 positions match TRBD1. Germline V CDR1 and CDR2: MNHEY, SMNVEV (reference sequence). The CDR3 is made up of 14 amino acids. Unmatched junction bases numbered 7, after V lost 4 bases and J lost 7 bases. Here the CDR3 DNA reads TGTGCCAGCAGTTGGTACAGGGGTGGCCAGCCCCAGCATTTT. Its protein is CASSWYRGGQPQHF.

The gene calls are TRBV15 and TRBJ2-3; 9 bases align to TRBD2. Per germline, CDR1 LNHNV and CDR2 YYDKDF (reference sequence). J was trimmed by 2 bases and V by 1 base; bases with no gene match: 4. This CDR3 has 16 residues. CDR3 residues: CATSRVASGNTDTQYF. CDR3 DNA: TGTGCCACCAGCAGAGTTGCTAGCGGGAACACAGATACGCAGTATTTT.